Listed here is a single T cell receptor beta chain. Its antigen is unknown. The entry originates in a study of a mutant IDH1 vaccine in newly diagnosed glioma. Clones were read by immunoSEQ multiplex PCR, and TCRdb kept only the in-frame ones, dropping some. The data contain just under 80,000 clones, 91% of them singletons. Sample time point: week 5, during vaccination. It was 300 ug of mutant IDH1 20-mer peptide that made up each vaccine dose, given with topical imiquimod. CDR3 length equals 14 residues. V trimming: 6 bases; J trimming: 3 bases; junction bases outside the gene matches: 5. CDR1 and CDR2 (germline): MNHEY, SVGAGI.

The J gene is TRBJ1-1, the V gene TRBV6-5; 9 bases are a match to TRBD1. This receptor was identified in a woman aged 45 to 65 with glioma. Sequencing used PBMCs, obtained from a glioma patient whose treatment included an IDH1 peptide vaccine. In nucleotides, the CDR3 is TGTGCCAGCAGGCCAGGGGACAGGGACACTGAAGCTTTCTTT. Residues: CASRPGDRDTEAFF.